The T cell receptor beta chain under discussion was sequenced for a study of T cell changes during pregnancy in multiple sclerosis. The table came from immunoSEQ multiplex PCR; TCRdb's copy has only in-frame clones and leaves some out. The sample consists of 58,000 or so clones, approximately 91% of them appearing once. This clone has just a few counts. Germline assignment: CDR1 GTSNPN and CDR2 SVGIG (reference sequence). This CDR3 region has 15 residues. Trimming pared 1 base from V and 7 bases from J, leaving 14 bases between. The input for sequencing was CD4+ T cells from peripheral blood mononuclear cells, taken in the third trimester of pregnancy. This clonotype was sampled from a female donor with multiple sclerosis, enrolled in a pregnancy study. The chain couples TRBV30 to TRBJ1-6, with D perhaps TRBD1 (6 bases). This chain's CDR3 is CAWSGSGTKNSPLHF. Written as DNA, the CDR3 is TGTGCCTGGAGTGGGTCCGGGACAAAGAATTCACCCCTCCACTTT.